These T cell receptor beta chains were read from a single sample in a study of blood T cell repertoires in COVID-19. The protocol was immunoSEQ multiplex PCR, while the TCRdb copy is restricted to in-frame clones and leaves out a portion. The table has 150,000 to 200,000 clones, 70% to 90% seen once. Sequencing was done on a sample of peripheral blood. Source of these receptors: a human donor in a cohort sampled during active COVID-19. CDR3s include the opening cysteine and the closing phenylalanine or tryptophan. A D gene is named only where the DNA matches it firmly. Clone size is shown for a subset of rows, as once, few, many or a class of expanded clone.

abundance | j_gene | len | v_gene | d_gene | CDR3nt | CDR3aa
NA | TRBJ2-5 | 12 | TRBV9 | NA | TGTGCCAGCAGCATCGAACAGGGGACCCAGTACTTC | CASSIEQGTQYF
NA | TRBJ1-3 | 16 | TRBV9 | TRBD1 | TGTGCCAGCAGCTTTCCCGGCAGGGGGTCTGGAAACACCATATATTTT | CASSFPGRGSGNTIYF
NA | TRBJ2-3 | 17 | TRBV4-1 | TRBD2 | TGCGCCAGCAGCGACGCCGGGACTAGCCGTTTTGAGGATACGCAGTATTTT | CASSDAGTSRFEDTQYF
NA | TRBJ2-1 | 12 | TRBV19 | NA | TGTGCCAGTAGTACCCCATCCAATGAGCAGTTCTTC | CASSTPSNEQFF
once | TRBJ1-3 | 15 | TRBV3-1/TRBV3-2 | TRBD1 | TGTGCCAGCAGCCTCCCGGGACAGGCGGGGGACACCATATATTTT | CASSLPGQAGDTIYF
NA | TRBJ2-1 | 16 | TRBV9 | NA | TGTGCCAGCAGCGCATCCGATGAGGGTCCCTACAATGAGCAGTTCTTC | CASSASDEGPYNEQFF
once | TRBJ2-6 | 17 | TRBV5-1 | NA | TGCGCCAGCAGCTTGCAGGGTGCGAATTCTGGGGCCAACGTCCTGACTTTC | CASSLQGANSGANVLTF
NA | TRBJ2-7 | 13 | TRBV30 | NA | TGTGCCTGGAACCCAGAACCCGCCTACGAGCAGTACTTC | CAWNPEPAYEQYF
NA | TRBJ1-2 | 13 | TRBV5-5 | NA | TGTGCCAGCAGCTCCGGTGGGGGGAGTGGCTACACCTTC | CASSSGGGSGYTF
few | TRBJ2-5 | 13 | TRBV7-8 | NA | TGTGCCAGCAGCTTAGTGGGCGGGGAGACCCAGTACTTC | CASSLVGGETQYF
NA | TRBJ2-7 | 14 | TRBV7-2 | TRBD1 | TGTGCCAGCAACTTAGAGGGACAGGGCCACGAGCAGTACTTC | CASNLEGQGHEQYF
NA | TRBJ1-4 | 16 | TRBV3-1/TRBV3-2 | TRBD1 | TGTGCCAGCAGCCAACCACCGACAGGGACCCGGGAAAAACTGTTTTTT | CASSQPPTGTREKLFF
NA | TRBJ1-2 | 17 | TRBV3-1/TRBV3-2 | TRBD1 | TGTGCCAGCAGCCAAGATGTAAGCACAGGGGGGCGTCAGGGCTACACCTTC | CASSQDVSTGGRQGYTF
NA | TRBJ2-1 | 15 | TRBV5-8 | TRBD2 | TGTGCCAGCAGCTGGGGGACTAGCGGGGTCGATGAGCAGTTCTTC | CASSWGTSGVDEQFF
NA | TRBJ2-2 | 14 | TRBV13 | NA | TGTGCCAGCAGCTCGGAGGGTGACACCGGGGAGCTGTTTTTT | CASSSEGDTGELFF
NA | TRBJ2-7 | 12 | TRBV18 | NA | TGTGCCAGCTCACCCGGAGTGTACGAGCAGTACTTC | CASSPGVYEQYF
NA | TRBJ2-5 | 16 | TRBV28 | TRBD2 | TGTGCCAGCAGTATCATAGCGGGGGGGTTCCAAGAGACCCAGTACTTC | CASSIIAGGFQETQYF
few | TRBJ1-5 | 15 | TRBV3-1/TRBV3-2 | NA | TGTGCCAGCAGCCAAGATAGGCAGGGGAATCAGCCCCAGCATTTT | CASSQDRQGNQPQHF
NA | TRBJ1-1 | 14 | TRBV9 | NA | TGTGCCAGCAGCGTTGGCCCTCCGGGCACTGAAGCTTTCTTT | CASSVGPPGTEAFF
NA | TRBJ2-7 | 15 | TRBV5-1 | TRBD1 | TGCGCCAGCAGCCAATTACAGGGGGCGCATAATGAGCAGTACTTC | CASSQLQGAHNEQYF
NA | TRBJ1-1 | 15 | TRBV6-5 | NA | TGTGCCAGCAGTTACTCCCGGGTTCTGAACACTGAAGCTTTCTTT | CASSYSRVLNTEAFF
NA | TRBJ2-1 | 17 | TRBV19 | NA | TGTGCCAGTAGTCTGAGACAGGTCCCCTTCTCCTACAATGAGCAGTTCTTC | CASSLRQVPFSYNEQFF
NA | TRBJ2-7 | 15 | TRBV19 | NA | TGTGCCAGTAGTATAGGCTCGGGAAGCTTGGACGAGCAGTACTTC | CASSIGSGSLDEQYF
few | TRBJ1-1 | 16 | TRBV5-1 | NA | TGCGCCAGCAGCTTGGCTCTACAGGGCCTAGGAACTGAAGCTTTCTTT | CASSLALQGLGTEAFF
NA | TRBJ1-6 | 12 | TRBV6-2/TRBV6-3 | NA | TGTGCCAGCAGTTCAGGGAATTCACCCCTCCACTTT | CASSSGNSPLHF
NA | TRBJ2-7 | 15 | TRBV11-2 | TRBD2 | TGTGCCAGCAGCTTCACTAGCGCCTTGGGGTACGAGCAGTACTTC | CASSFTSALGYEQYF
NA | TRBJ2-7 | 15 | TRBV9 | TRBD2 | TGTGCCAGCAGCCCCCGGGGGGGCTTGGATTACGAGCAGTACTTC | CASSPRGGLDYEQYF
NA | TRBJ2-7 | 13 | TRBV2 | TRBD1 | TGTGCCAGCAGTCAGGGGACAGACTACGAGCAGTACTTC | CASSQGTDYEQYF
NA | TRBJ2-2 | 13 | TRBV9 | NA | TGTGCCAGCGTCTCCGGTAACACCGGGGAGCTGTTTTTT | CASVSGNTGELFF
NA | TRBJ1-4 | 18 | TRBV28 | NA | TGTGCCAGCATGTCGGTGGTCGGCAGTGACAGGTTTAATGAAAAACTGTTTTTT | CASMSVVGSDRFNEKLFF
NA | TRBJ1-5 | 14 | TRBV10-2 | NA | TGCGCCAGCAGTGAGGAGGGTAGCAATCAGCCCCAGCATTTT | CASSEEGSNQPQHF
NA | TRBJ1-2 | 16 | TRBV29-1 | NA | TGCAGCGTTGAAGGAGGCGGGTCAGGAGGACACTATGGCTACACCTTC | CSVEGGGSGGHYGYTF
NA | TRBJ1-2 | 18 | TRBV21-1 | NA | TGTGCCAGCAGACTTGAGAGGGGGCGCGCCCGGATAAACTATGGCTACACCTTC | CASRLERGRARINYGYTF
once | TRBJ2-7 | 14 | TRBV28 | NA | TGTGCCAGCAGTCTGGGTCGGGTAGACTACGAGCAGTACTTC | CASSLGRVDYEQYF
NA | TRBJ2-3 | 15 | TRBV9 | NA | TGTGCCAGCAGCGTACGGGACACTAGCACAGATACGCAGTATTTT | CASSVRDTSTDTQYF
NA | TRBJ1-2 | 18 | TRBV3-1/TRBV3-2 | NA | TGTGCCAGCAGCCCGTTTGAATTTTCGGGGGTGGGGAACTATGGCTACACCTTC | CASSPFEFSGVGNYGYTF
NA | TRBJ2-2 | 16 | TRBV7-3 | TRBD2 | TGTGCCAGCAGCTTACGAGCGGGAGCCGACACCGGGGAGCTGTTTTTT | CASSLRAGADTGELFF
NA | TRBJ1-2 | 13 | TRBV28 | NA | TGTGCCAGCAGTTTCACAGGCCTGGGTGGCTACACCTTC | CASSFTGLGGYTF
NA | TRBJ2-7 | 15 | TRBV21-1 | NA | TGTGCCAGCAGCAAAGGGGAAGGGGGTTACTACGAGCAGTACTTC | CASSKGEGGYYEQYF
NA | TRBJ1-2 | 15 | TRBV3-1/TRBV3-2 | NA | TGTGCCAGCAGCCACAGTGGAGTTACTAACTATGGCTACACCTTC | CASSHSGVTNYGYTF
NA | TRBJ1-4 | 14 | TRBV3-1/TRBV3-2 | NA | TGTGCCAGCAGCAGCCGGGACACGAGGGAAAAACTGTTTTTT | CASSSRDTREKLFF
NA | TRBJ1-6 | 17 | TRBV7-9 | TRBD1 | TGTGCCAGCAGCCCCGCCACCGGACAGGGGCCGAATTCACCCCTCCACTTT | CASSPATGQGPNSPLHF
few | TRBJ2-6 | 19 | TRBV6-2/TRBV6-3 | TRBD1 | TGTGCCAGCAGTTACGGGTCGAGACAGGGGGCAAGGGGGGCCAACGTCCTGACTTTC | CASSYGSRQGARGANVLTF
once | TRBJ1-4 | 14 | TRBV7-9 | TRBD1 | TGTGCCAGCAGCACGAGGACAGGTGAAGAAAAACTGTTTTTT | CASSTRTGEEKLFF
NA | TRBJ2-3 | 17 | TRBV4-1 | TRBD2 | TGCGCCAGCAGCCTACTAGCGGGAGGGTCTTGGTCGGATACGCAGTATTTT | CASSLLAGGSWSDTQYF
NA | TRBJ2-7 | 15 | TRBV5-4 | NA | TGTGCCAGCAGCTGGGGGGCAGGGGGTTCCTACGAGCAGTACTTC | CASSWGAGGSYEQYF
NA | TRBJ1-2 | 13 | TRBV30 | NA | TGTGCCTGGAGTGTGTCGGGGAATGGCGGCTACACCTTC | CAWSVSGNGGYTF
few | TRBJ1-5 | 14 | TRBV3-1/TRBV3-2 | NA | TGTGCCAGCACCGGACAGTCTAGCAATCAGCCCCAGCATTTT | CASTGQSSNQPQHF
NA | TRBJ2-7 | 16 | TRBV9 | TRBD2 | TGTGCCAGCAGCCTCGGGACTAGCGGGCCCTCCTACGAGCAGTACTTC | CASSLGTSGPSYEQYF
NA | TRBJ2-7 | 15 | TRBV6-2/TRBV6-3 | TRBD2 | TGTGCCAGCAGCCCTGACCCGGGGAGGGTTTACGAGCAGTACTTC | CASSPDPGRVYEQYF
NA | TRBJ2-3 | 17 | TRBV4-1 | NA | TGCGCCAGCAGCCAAGAGGCGGCAGGGCCTCGCACAGATACGCAGTATTTT | CASSQEAAGPRTDTQYF
NA | TRBJ1-5 | 13 | TRBV10-3 | NA | TGTGCCATCGCTCGGGGGGACGATCAGCCCCAGCATTTT | CAIARGDDQPQHF
NA | TRBJ1-1 | 15 | TRBV28 | NA | TGTGCCAGCACCCATCCAACAGACGGGAACACTGAAGCTTTCTTT | CASTHPTDGNTEAFF
NA | TRBJ2-7 | 14 | TRBV5-1 | NA | TGCGCCAGCAGCTTGGAGGGGGGGAGGTACGAGCAGTACTTC | CASSLEGGRYEQYF
NA | TRBJ2-7 | 14 | TRBV24-1 | TRBD1 | TGTGCCACCAGTTACGGACAGGGGGTCACCGAGCAGTACTTC | CATSYGQGVTEQYF
once | TRBJ2-7 | 11 | TRBV12-3/TRBV12-4 | NA | TGTGCCAGCAGTTTGGGACAACAGCAGTACTTC | CASSLGQQQYF